One TCR beta chain is described in this entry. Its antigen remains unidentified. CDR3 size: 20 residues. TCRdb's copy holds only in-frame clones and misses some; the assay was immunoSEQ multiplex PCR. The profile shows around 100,000 clones, around 91% of them singletons. The data stem from a study of OX40 agonist ivuxolimab in advanced cancers. Overall study: Patients got intravenous ivuxolimab at 0.01 to 10 mg/kg every 2 weeks. Dose-escalation patients' cancers were hepatocellular carcinoma, melanoma, renal cell or head and neck cancer.

Whole-study findings and limits: The authors did not determine the antigen specificity of the expanded peripheral T cells. Clonal expansion in partial responders at 0.1-3.0 mg/kg ranked among the lowest.

The TCR sequence derives from an adult with an advanced solid tumor such as melanoma, head and neck, liver or kidney cancer. This material consisted of CD4+ or CD8+ T cells sorted from blood, taken in a trial of the OX40 agonist ivuxolimab. This chain connects TRBV21-1 to TRBJ2-4; the table gives TRBD2 as D, unverified against the DNA. TRBV21-1 corresponds to a pseudogene. The chain's CDR3 is CASSKVLRLAEGISKNIQYF. CDR3 nucleotides: TGTGCCAGCAGCAAAGTGCTTAGACTAGCGGAGGGGATTTCCAAAAACATTCAGTACTTC.